The table lists the clone carrying this TCR beta chain with a count of one. Here immunoSEQ multiplex PCR was the method, and the copy in TCRdb shows in-frame clones only, minus some. This table holds around 34,000 clones, roughly 80% found once. The CDR3 totals 14 residues. From germline, CDR1 is LGHNA and CDR2 YSLEER. The junction had 12 bases not matched to a gene; V was cut back by 7 bases and J by 9 bases. The sample comes from a study of STAT5B mutations in CD4+ large granular lymphocyte leukemia. The source of this sequence is a human donor in good health. This chain joins TRBV4-3 and TRBJ2-1; 7 positions match TRBD1. Material for sequencing was CD4+ T cells from blood buffy coats. The CDR3 sequence is CASTQEAGGIEQFF. CDR3 sequence (DNA): TGCGCCAGCACCCAGGAGGCAGGGGGTATTGAGCAGTTCTTC.